One sample yielded the 5 T cell receptor beta chains listed below, sequenced in a study of beta chain features in type 1 diabetes. Study conclusions and caveats: For Type 1 diabetes patients, all four CD4+ subsets carried TCRB CDR3s that were moderately but significantly shorter.

Isolated RNA was reverse transcribed in full, so expressed TCRB transcripts were sequenced. The data were produced by immunoSEQ multiplex PCR, yet TCRdb's version contains in-frame clones alone and is incomplete. This sample has about 340,000 clones; less than 15% occur once, and the top ten carry roughly 0.015%. For these TCRs, the target antigens are not known. The source material was naive CD4+ T cells from blood. These receptors came from a young woman with type 1 diabetes.

The chain employs TRBV27 and TRBJ1-2; D remains unclear. Between the trimmed V and J ends, which lost 4 bases and 1 base, there was a span of 7 bases. The CDR3 is 13 amino acids. Germline V CDR1 and CDR2: MNHEY, SMNVEV (reference sequence). In DNA, the CDR3 is TGTGCCAGCAGTTGGAGGGATAACTATGGCTACACCTTC. Translation gives CASSWRDNYGYTF.

The chain carries TRBV9 and TRBJ2-1, with TRBD2 as a possible D gene (6 bases). Germline loops: CDR1 SGDLS, CDR2 YYNGEE. Trimming stripped 0 bases from V and 11 bases from J, with 9 bases between. This CDR3 is built from 12 residues. DNA of the CDR3: TGTGCCAGCAGCGTAGTGGGGGGTAAGCAGTTCTTC. Translating it yields CASSVVGGKQFF.

This clone was seen only a few times. The chain combines TRBV9 with TRBJ2-3, with 11 bases fitting TRBD2. CDR3 size: 16 residues. Trimming cost V 4 bases and J 3 bases; bases outside gene matches: 7. Per the germline V gene, CDR1 is SGDLS and CDR2 is YYNGEE. DNA for the CDR3: TGTGCCAGCAGCCCTGGAGGACTAGCGGGTACAGATACGCAGTATTTT. This codes for CASSPGGLAGTDTQYF.

Only a few counts were recorded for this clone. This chain links TRBV4-3 with TRBJ1-5, with TRBD1 as a possible D gene (5 bases). This CDR3 is 13 amino acids long. CDR1 and CDR2 from the germline V gene are LGHNA and YSLEER. V dropped 3 bases and J dropped 5 bases, with 8 bases sitting between them. The CDR3 here is CASSHLGDQPQHF. The CDR3 coding sequence is TGCGCCAGCAGCCACCTAGGGGATCAGCCCCAGCATTTT.

This clone was seen a handful of times. The CDR3 spells CASSLVPGTVYNEQFF. The CDR3 DNA is TGCGCCAGCAGCTTGGTTCCCGGGACAGTTTACAATGAGCAGTTCTTC. The chain uses TRBV5-1 and TRBJ2-1; TRBD1 agrees at 7 bases. The CDR3 totals 16 residues. Trimming at V came to 0 bases and at J to 4 bases, leaving 7 bases not matched to a gene. Germline values: CDR1 SGHRS, CDR2 YFSETQ.